This T cell receptor beta chain stems from a study of T cells in tuberculosis. The study's findings and limits: The TCR-beta difference was not significant; alpha differences partly reflected length. GMM-specific TCRs were nearer to active tuberculosis alpha repertoires, suggesting expansion.

Tuberculin skin test and IGRA determined adolescents' latent tuberculosis status at entry. As concerns this clone: The antigen is undetermined.

CDR1 is SEHNR and CDR2 is FQNEAQ in the germline V gene (reference sequence). This CDR3 has 12 amino acids. The V end was cut by 5 bases, the J end by 6 bases, with 7 bases between. Libraries were prepared by immunoSEQ multiplex PCR; TCRdb keeps only in-frame clonotypes and omits some of them. The repertoire includes some 31,000 clones, roughly 96% of them detected once, and over 2% sits in the top ten. The sequencing input was PBMCs. The TCR sequence derives from a donor aged 5 to 30 with latent tuberculosis or without tuberculosis infection. The J gene is TRBJ2-2, the V gene TRBV7-9; D unclear. The CDR3 region is CASSLRAGELFF. The DNA of the CDR3 is TGTGCCAGCAGCCTCCGGGCCGGGGAGCTGTTTTTT.